The 27 T cell receptor beta chains listed next were all sequenced from one sample in a study of blood T cell repertoires in COVID-19. The assay was immunoSEQ multiplex PCR, and TCRdb's table has in-frame clones only and misses some. The repertoire holds approximately 470,000 clones, with approximately 85% as singletons. The specimen sequenced was peripheral blood. The receptors shown here come from a human donor in a cohort sampled during active COVID-19.

This clone appeared once. The V and J genes are TRBV5-1 and TRBJ2-6; 10 bases are shared with TRBD2. V was clipped by 4 bases and J by 1 base; unmatched bases: 8. The CDR3 sequence is 18 residues long. Germline values: CDR1 SGHRS, CDR2 YFSETQ. The CDR3 loop reads CASSGPLAGVSGANVLTF. The CDR3 DNA reads as TGCGCCAGCAGCGGGCCCCTAGCGGGAGTTTCTGGGGCCAACGTCCTGACTTTC.

This sequence joins TRBV5-1 and TRBJ2-7; D might be TRBD2 (5 bases). The V gene lost 4 bases and the J gene lost 0 bases, with 17 bases spanning the gap. Germline CDR1 is SGHRS and CDR2 is YFSETQ. This CDR3 comprises 16 residues. The CDR3 loop reads CASSPGRTAISYEQYF. The CDR3 region has the DNA TGCGCCAGCAGCCCGGGCCGGACTGCAATCTCCTACGAGCAGTACTTC.

This clone has just a few counts. The CDR3 coding sequence is TGCGCCAGCAGTGCCCAGAACACTGAAGCTTTCTTT. Translating it yields CASSAQNTEAFF. The rearrangement links TRBV10-2 to TRBJ1-1; D remains unclear. The germline V and J ends were trimmed by 4 bases and 1 base, with 4 bases remaining between them. The CDR3 length is 12 residues. CDR1 and CDR2 (germline): WSHSY, SAAADI.

The chain has TRBV25-1 and TRBJ2-7; the match to TRBD2 covers 11 bases. CDR1 MGHDK and CDR2 SYGVNS come from the germline V gene. CDR3 size: 13 residues. Losses at the gene ends were 8 bases for V and 6 bases for J; bases not matched to a gene: 6. The CDR3: CASGLAGGFEQYF. DNA for the CDR3: TGTGCCAGCGGTTTAGCGGGAGGGTTCGAGCAGTACTTC.

This chain uses TRBV2 with TRBJ2-1, with 11 bases aligning to TRBD1. The CDR3 consists of 16 residues. V was clipped by 4 bases and J by 8 bases; unmatched bases: 10. Germline values: CDR1 SNHLY, CDR2 FYNNEI. The CDR3 coding sequence is TGTGCCAGCAGTGCACTAGGACAGGGGGCTCTCGATGAGCAGTTCTTC. This codes for CASSALGQGALDEQFF.

The chain joins TRBV18 to TRBJ2-1, with 8 bases lining up with TRBD2. Germline lookup yields CDR1 KGHSH and CDR2 LQKENI. The CDR3 loop spans 15 amino acids. Trimming cost V 3 bases and J 7 bases; bases outside gene matches: 8. This chain's CDR3 is CASSPQRELWNEQFF. The CDR3 DNA follows: TGTGCCAGCTCACCTCAGCGGGAGCTCTGGAATGAGCAGTTCTTC.

This clone was seen just once. This sequence joins TRBV27 and TRBJ2-5, with TRBD2 as a possible D gene (6 bases). Trimming pared 3 bases from V and 5 bases from J, leaving 10 bases between. Germline CDR1 is MNHEY and CDR2 is SMNVEV (reference sequence). The CDR3 contains 13 residues. The CDR3: CASSFRLGETQYF. As DNA, the CDR3 is TGTGCCAGCAGTTTCCGACTAGGGGAGACCCAGTACTTC.

This chain joins TRBV11-1 and TRBJ2-1; D gene unclear. CDR1 and CDR2 (germline): SGHAT, FQDESV (reference sequence). This CDR3 is built from 13 residues. Trimming shortened V by 1 base and J by 10 bases, and 11 bases separated the two germline ends. The CDR3 sequence: CASSLGRRMEQFF. As DNA, the CDR3 is TGTGCCAGCAGCTTAGGCCGGAGAATGGAGCAGTTCTTC.

This rearrangement joins TRBV10-3 to TRBJ2-3; 10 bases match TRBD2. The CDR3 extends over 16 amino acids. The ends lost 7 bases at V and 0 bases at J; junction bases unmatched: 7. Germline CDR1 and CDR2: ENHRY and SYGVKD. CDR3 sequence reads: CAINTATSGSTDTQYF. The CDR3 region has the DNA TGTGCCATCAATACGGCGACTAGCGGGAGCACAGATACGCAGTATTTT.

The chain combines TRBV5-1 with TRBJ2-5; 13 bases line up with TRBD2. CDR3 length equals 19 residues. Germline V gene lookup returns CDR1 SGHRS and CDR2 YFSETQ. V was clipped by 3 bases and J by 0 bases; unmatched bases: 11. CDR3 DNA sequence: TGCGCCAGCAGCTCTGTGGGGGGACTAGCGGGACCGAACCAAGAGACCCAGTACTTC. It specifies CASSSVGGLAGPNQETQYF.

The count of this clone is one. This chain connects TRBV5-1 to TRBJ2-4; 11 positions agree with TRBD1. CDR1 SGHRS and CDR2 YFSETQ come from the germline V gene. J lost 0 bases, V lost 4 bases, and 3 bases had no gene match. The CDR3 loop spans 16 amino acids. CDR3 residues: CASSQGTGGAKNIQYF. DNA for the CDR3: TGCGCCAGCAGCCAAGGGACAGGGGGAGCCAAAAACATTCAGTACTTC.

This chain connects TRBV4-2 to TRBJ2-7, with D possibly matching TRBD2 (5 bases). V lost 0 bases to trimming and J lost 0 bases, with 15 bases between them. This CDR3 region has 17 residues. Germline CDR1 LGHNA, CDR2 YNFKEQ. This CDR3 is CASSQDLRSGSSYEQYF. CDR3 nucleotide sequence: TGTGCCAGCAGCCAAGATCTTAGGAGCGGTAGCTCCTACGAGCAGTACTTC.

This rearrangement joins TRBV7-9 to TRBJ2-1, with TRBD2 matching over 8 bases. Trimming removed 1 base from V and 6 bases from J; junction bases left unmatched: 11. The germline gives CDR1 SEHNR, CDR2 FQNEAQ (reference sequence). The CDR3 is 17 residues long. This CDR3 is CASSLVRLAGPANEQFF. CDR3 nucleotides: TGTGCCAGCAGCTTAGTGAGGCTAGCGGGCCCCGCCAATGAGCAGTTCTTC.

This chain uses TRBV5-1 with TRBJ2-7, with TRBD2 matching over 8 bases. This CDR3 contains 15 residues. The V segment lost 4 bases and the J segment 3 bases; nucleotides outside the gene matches: 9. The germline V gene has CDR1 SGHRS and CDR2 YFSETQ. CDR3 residues: CASSRYSGNVYEQYF. CDR3 nucleotide sequence: TGCGCCAGCAGCAGATATAGCGGGAACGTCTACGAGCAGTACTTC.

The CDR3 DNA sequence: TGCGCCAGCTATAACAGGGCAGCTAACTATGGCTACACCTTC. It codes for CASYNRAANYGYTF. The chain uses TRBV10-2 and TRBJ1-2; D might be TRBD1 (6 bases). The CDR3 has 14 amino acids. The germline V gene encodes CDR1 WSHSY and CDR2 SAAADI. V was trimmed by 8 bases and J by 0 bases, leaving 13 bases between them.

V and J are TRBV7-2 and TRBJ2-5, with TRBD2 matching 10 bases. Losses at the gene ends were 2 bases for V and 9 bases for J; bases not matched to a gene: 6. Germline-derived CDR1 and CDR2 are SGHTA and FQGNSA. CDR3 length: 14 amino acids. CDR3 residues: CASSLNSGGSSQYF. Written as DNA, the CDR3 is TGTGCCAGCAGCTTAAATAGCGGGGGGTCATCCCAGTACTTC.

This chain links TRBV11-2 with TRBJ2-1, with 8 bases lining up with TRBD1. J gave up 5 bases and V 1 base, and 7 bases lay outside the gene matches. CDR3 length: 16 amino acids. Germline V gene sequence: CDR1 SGHAT, CDR2 FQNNGV. Written as DNA, the CDR3 is TGTGCCAGCAGCTTAGGGGTACAGGGGGGTAACAATGAGCAGTTCTTC. Its protein product is CASSLGVQGGNNEQFF.

This clone came up a few times. The chain joins TRBV7-9 to TRBJ1-1; 7 nucleotides agree with TRBD1. From germline, CDR1 is SEHNR and CDR2 FQNEAQ (reference sequence). V shed 7 bases, J shed 5 bases, and the junction held 10 bases outside the gene matches. The CDR3 is 14 residues long. CDR3 coding DNA: TGTGCCAGCAACTCATACAGGGGTAGGACTGAAGCTTTCTTT. Translating gives CASNSYRGRTEAFF.

The CDR3 DNA reads TGTGCCAGTAGTACCTTTGACAGCCGAGAGACCCAGTACTTC. This sequence encodes CASSTFDSRETQYF. The V and J genes are TRBV19 and TRBJ2-5, with a weak D call TRBD1 (5 bases). The length of the CDR3 is 14 residues. V lost 4 bases to trimming and J lost 4 bases, with 13 bases between them. Germline CDR1 is LNHDA and CDR2 is SQIVND (reference sequence).

This clone was found a few times. The chain carries TRBV5-4 and TRBJ2-2, with 8 bases identical to TRBD1. The ends lost 3 bases at V and 3 bases at J; junction bases unmatched: 7. The CDR3 runs to 16 residues. From germline, CDR1 is SGHNT and CDR2 YYREEE (reference sequence). In nucleotides, the CDR3 is TGTGCCAGCAGCTCGGCCGGGACAGGACACACCGGGGAGCTGTTTTTT. Amino acids: CASSSAGTGHTGELFF.

This clone has only a few counts. This specimen includes other DNA sequences encoding the same CDR3. This chain uses TRBV14 with TRBJ1-2; D remains unclear. Germline V gene sequence: CDR1 SGHDN, CDR2 FVKESK. The CDR3 is made up of 12 amino acids. Deletions cut 2 bases from V and 4 bases from J, with 5 bases between. CDR3 nucleotide sequence: TGTGCCAGCAGCCAAACAGTCTATGGCTACACCTTC. Translation gives CASSQTVYGYTF.

In its sample, this clone was seen a few times. The chain links TRBV23-1 to TRBJ1-2; D remains unclear. TRBV23-1 counts as an open reading frame of uncertain function. The V and J ends lost 1 base and 5 bases respectively, with 14 bases between them. This CDR3 is built from 15 residues. CDR3 residues: CASSQWEGPRYGYTF. In DNA, the CDR3 is TGCGCCAGCAGTCAATGGGAGGGTCCGAGATATGGCTACACCTTC.

The chain joins TRBV6-5 to TRBJ2-7; 8 bases are shared with TRBD2. The length of the CDR3 is 15 residues. The germline V gene encodes CDR1 MNHEY and CDR2 SVGAGI. Trimming cost V 6 bases and J 4 bases; bases outside gene matches: 11. The CDR3 loop is CASSRSLAERYEQYF. In nucleotides, the CDR3 is TGTGCCAGCAGCCGGTCACTAGCGGAGAGATACGAGCAGTACTTC.

Comment on this clone: The sample has other DNA sequences that encode this CDR3 too. This chain connects TRBV7-3 to TRBJ2-3; 12 nucleotides align to TRBD2. CDR3 length: 16 amino acids. V shed 4 bases and J 1 base; nucleotides not matched to a gene: 3. The germline V gene encodes CDR1 SGHTA and CDR2 FQGTGA. The CDR3 sequence: CASSSRLAGGTDTQYF. CDR3 DNA sequence: TGTGCCAGCAGCTCCAGACTAGCGGGGGGCACAGATACGCAGTATTTT.

The DNA for the CDR3 is TGTGCCAGCATCCCCTGGGGCAGGGGTATATTGGAGGAGCTGTTTTTT. Residues: CASIPWGRGILEELFF. The rearrangement links TRBV7-8 to TRBJ2-2; a weak D match, TRBD1 (6 bases). V lost 7 bases and J lost 10, with 25 bases in between. The germline V gene encodes CDR1 SGHVS and CDR2 FQNEAQ. This CDR3 comprises 16 residues.

In DNA, the CDR3 is TGTGCCTGTGCTAATCGGAGACAAGAGACCCAGTACTTC. Amino acids: CACANRRQETQYF. The J gene is TRBJ2-5, the V gene TRBV30; D unclear. Germline CDR1 GTSNPN, CDR2 SVGIG (reference sequence). The CDR3 runs to 13 residues. Trimming stripped 6 bases from V and 2 bases from J, with 13 bases between.

The V call is TRBV28, the J call TRBJ1-6; 10 bases line up with TRBD1. Germline V gives CDR1 MDHEN, CDR2 SYDVKM. V gave up 5 bases and J gave up 10 bases; unmatched junction bases: 5. The CDR3 loop spans 14 amino acids. The CDR3 reads CASSLTGGQSPLHF. Here the CDR3 DNA reads TGTGCCAGCAGTCTGACAGGGGGCCAATCACCCCTCCACTTT. The full variable domain, completed using reference TRBV28 and TRBJ1-6, is DVKVTQSSRYLVKRTGEKVFLECVQDMDHENMFWYRQDPGLGLRLIYFSYDVKMKEKGDIPEGYSVSREKKERFSLILESASTNQTSMYLCASSLTGGQSPLHFGNGTRLTVT.